Listed below are T cell receptor beta chains from one sample, sequenced in a study of a mutant IDH1 vaccine in newly diagnosed glioma. Produced via immunoSEQ multiplex PCR; TCRdb's table is partial and in-frame only. This sample yields 70,000 to 95,000 clones, of which around 83% are seen a single time; roughly 0.78% belongs to the top ten. These receptors are not linked to any known antigen. The sequencing used PBMCs, collected from a glioma patient whose treatment included an IDH1 peptide vaccine. These receptors came from a woman in her 50s with glioma. The CDR3 runs from the conserved cysteine through the conserved F or W. A D gene is named only where the DNA matches it firmly. The size field is filled for only some rows; it gives once, few, many or a size class.

v_gene,d_gene,j_gene,abundance,CDR3aa,CDR3nt
TRBV7-9,TRBD1,TRBJ2-1,NA,CASSFRDSYNEQFF,TGTGCCAGCAGCTTCAGGGACAGCTACAATGAGCAGTTCTTC
TRBV9,NA,TRBJ1-2,NA,CASSVLPGEGYTF,TGTGCCAGCAGCGTACTCCCTGGGGAGGGCTACACCTTC
TRBV5-1,NA,TRBJ1-1,once,CASSWTDMNTEAFF,TGCGCCAGCAGCTGGACAGACATGAACACTGAAGCTTTCTTT
TRBV25-1,NA,TRBJ2-3,NA,CASSVPMGTRPTDTQYF,TGTGCCAGCAGTGTGCCTATGGGGACACGACCCACAGATACGCAGTATTTT
TRBV19,TRBD1,TRBJ2-7,NA,CASSSRTGGYEQYF,TGTGCCAGTAGTTCTCGGACAGGGGGCTACGAGCAGTACTTC
TRBV5-1,TRBD1,TRBJ2-3,NA,CASSPTGGKGTDTQYF,TGCGCCAGCAGCCCCACAGGGGGCAAGGGCACAGATACGCAGTATTTT
TRBV9,NA,TRBJ1-1,few,CASSPGNTEAFF,TGTGCCAGCAGCCCCGGGAACACTGAAGCTTTCTTT
TRBV28,TRBD2,TRBJ2-1,NA,CASSFFRLAGENEQFF,TGTGCCAGCAGTTTCTTCCGACTAGCGGGAGAAAATGAGCAGTTCTTC
TRBV7-8,TRBD1,TRBJ1-6,few,CASSGLGTAYSPLHF,TGTGCCAGCAGCGGTCTTGGGACAGCCTATTCACCCCTCCACTTT
TRBV5-3,NA,TRBJ2-1,NA,CARSLQRNSYNEQFF,TGTGCCAGAAGCCTACAGAGAAACTCCTACAATGAGCAGTTCTTC
TRBV7-2,NA,TRBJ2-7,NA,CASSSDYEQYF,TGTGCCAGCAGCTCCGACTACGAGCAGTACTTC
TRBV19,TRBD1,TRBJ2-6,NA,CASSPGTGASGANVLTF,TGTGCCAGTAGTCCCGGGACAGGGGCCTCTGGGGCCAACGTCCTGACTTTC
TRBV27,TRBD2,TRBJ2-7,once,CASRLRPGLGIEQYF,TGTGCCAGCAGGCTAAGACCGGGACTAGGCATCGAGCAGTACTTC
TRBV28,NA,TRBJ1-1,NA,CASSPPDGQAFF,TGTGCCAGCAGCCCCCCAGACGGGCAAGCTTTCTTT
TRBV29-1,NA,TRBJ2-3,NA,CSVDGGTDTQYF,TGCAGCGTTGATGGAGGCACAGATACGCAGTATTTT
TRBV5-1,NA,TRBJ1-5,NA,CASSFGFGSNQPQHF,TGCGCCAGCAGCTTTGGGTTTGGGAGCAATCAGCCCCAGCATTTT
TRBV5-1,NA,TRBJ2-3,NA,CASSQGVGTDTQYF,TGCGCCAGCAGCCAAGGGGTCGGCACAGATACGCAGTATTTT
TRBV10-3,NA,TRBJ2-6,NA,CAISDDSGANVLTF,TGTGCCATCAGTGATGACTCTGGGGCCAACGTCCTGACTTTC
TRBV30,NA,TRBJ1-5,NA,CAWSSQINQPQHF,TGTGCCTGGAGTTCACAGATCAATCAGCCCCAGCATTTT
TRBV28,NA,TRBJ2-2,NA,CASGVGSRTGELFF,TGTGCCAGCGGGGTTGGCTCCCGCACCGGGGAGCTGTTTTTT
TRBV30,TRBD1,TRBJ1-2,NA,CAWSVSYRGYGYTF,TGTGCCTGGAGTGTTAGTTACAGGGGCTATGGCTACACCTTC
TRBV2,NA,TRBJ1-1,NA,CASGNTEAFF,TGTGCCAGCGGGAACACTGAAGCTTTCTTT
TRBV28,TRBD1,TRBJ1-5,once,CASSFYRGGNQPQHF,TGTGCCAGCAGTTTCTACAGGGGGGGCAATCAGCCCCAGCATTTT
TRBV18,NA,TRBJ2-2,NA,CASSPGISAGELFF,TGTGCCAGCTCACCGGGTATCTCTGCCGGGGAGCTGTTTTTT
TRBV27,TRBD1,TRBJ1-2,NA,CASSPPGQNYGYTF,TGTGCCAGCAGTCCCCCGGGACAGAACTATGGCTACACCTTC
TRBV2,NA,TRBJ2-6,NA,CASTPWSSGANVLTF,TGTGCCAGCACCCCCTGGTCCTCTGGGGCCAACGTCCTGACTTTC
TRBV15,NA,TRBJ1-5,NA,CATSRGGSNQPQHF,TGTGCCACCAGCAGAGGCGGTAGCAATCAGCCCCAGCATTTT
TRBV6-1,TRBD1,TRBJ2-7,NA,CASRGGTGNYEQYF,TGTGCCAGCAGAGGGGGGACAGGGAACTACGAGCAGTACTTC
TRBV19,TRBD1,TRBJ2-2,NA,CASSIGQGAVTGELFF,TGTGCCAGTAGTATCGGACAGGGGGCGGTCACCGGGGAGCTGTTTTTT
TRBV4-2,TRBD1,TRBJ2-3,NA,CASSQLLGQGLLDTQYF,TGTGCCAGCAGCCAACTTCTGGGACAGGGGCTCTTAGATACGCAGTATTTT